This T cell receptor (beta chain) was retrieved from a study of beta chain features in type 1 diabetes. Findings and caveats of the study: At VDJ recombination sites, type 1 diabetes patients had fewer insertions and more deleted nucleotides. Moderate but significant shortening of TCRB CDR3s was recorded in all four CD4+ subsets from Type 1 diabetes patients.

Each population that was sorted was more than 98% pure. Expressed TCRB transcripts were sequenced because the entire RNA isolate underwent reverse transcription. Profiled with immunoSEQ multiplex PCR; TCRdb holds only in-frame clones, not every one. The sample yields about 240,000 clones, roughly 14% seen once. The CDR3 runs to 14 residues. Trimming pared 9 bases from V and 3 bases from J, leaving 17 bases between. The germline CDR1 and CDR2 sequences are ENHRY and SYGVKD. A word on this clone: Its antigen is still unknown.

The sequenced material came from naive CD4+ T cells from blood. This receptor was identified in a man aged 25 to 40 with type 1 diabetes. The rearrangement uses TRBV10-3 and TRBJ2-5; possible D gene TRBD2, 5 bases. The DNA of the CDR3 is TGTGCCATTAAAGGGCCCACGGAGGAAGAGACCCAGTACTTC. This gives the protein CAIKGPTEEETQYF.